The clone carrying this T cell receptor (beta chain) turned up a few times. The antigen remains undetermined. This may come from a read error, since a much larger clone is one base off. These data come from a study of blood T cells in healthy people across ages. Study findings and constraints: Naive T cell percentage strongly correlated with TCR beta diversity.

This CDR3 has 16 residues. The germline gives CDR1 LGHDT, CDR2 YNNKEL (reference sequence). For the second PCR, which ran for 7 to 11 cycles, a sample-barcoded 5' primer and a J-beta primer mix were used. The template-switch adaptor was a 5' adaptor with 12 random nucleotides. It tagged each cDNA molecule. TCRdb called the 5' RACE reads again in MiXCR, with one record for every CDR3 protein. Of more than 700,000 distinct CDR3 sequences listed, about 48% are singletons. Sequencing used blood. The source is a man at least 80 years old in good health. This chain uses TRBV3-1 with TRBJ2-1; no clear D. The J call is uncertain, as TRBJ2-7 better fits the DNA end. CDR3 sequence: CASSRSTVQSYNEQYF. CDR3 coding DNA: TGTGCCAGCAGCCGAAGTACGGTCCAGTCCTACAATGAGCAGTACTTC.